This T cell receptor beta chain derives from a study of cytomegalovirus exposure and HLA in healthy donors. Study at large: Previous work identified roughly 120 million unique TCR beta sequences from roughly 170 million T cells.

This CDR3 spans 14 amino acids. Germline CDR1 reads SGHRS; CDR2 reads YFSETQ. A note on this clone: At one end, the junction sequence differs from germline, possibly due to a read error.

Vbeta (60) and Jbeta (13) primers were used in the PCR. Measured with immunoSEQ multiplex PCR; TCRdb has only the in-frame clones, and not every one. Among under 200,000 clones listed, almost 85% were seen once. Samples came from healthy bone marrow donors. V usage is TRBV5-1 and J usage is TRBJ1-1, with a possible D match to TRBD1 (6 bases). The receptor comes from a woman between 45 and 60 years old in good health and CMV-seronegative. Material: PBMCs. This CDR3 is CANSWGLDSSEAFF. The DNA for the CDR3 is TGCGCCAACAGCTGGGGGCTGGACAGTAGTGAAGCTTTCTTT.